These 20 T cell receptor beta chains were sequenced from one sample in a study of T cells after yellow fever vaccination. TCRdb fed the 5' RACE reads into MiXCR, producing one record per CDR3 protein. Here the sample spans over 150,000 distinct CDR3 sequences, approximately 6.8% being singletons. Source: CD4+ T cells sorted from PBMCs, taken 5 days after the first yellow fever vaccination. Receptor source: a man aged 18 to 30 who received the YFV17D yellow fever vaccine.

This clonotype came up many times. The J gene is TRBJ2-7, the V gene TRBV5-6; D is uncertain. V was cut by 1 base and J by 5 bases, with 7 bases left in between. Germline CDR1 reads SGHDT; CDR2 reads YYEEEE. The CDR3 is 12 amino acids. CDR3 coding DNA: TGTGCCAGCAGCTTGCGCTGGGACGAGCAGTACGTC. This encodes CASSLRWDEQYV.

This clonotype was counted at least ten times. J is TRBJ2-5 and V is TRBV20-1; 8 bases align to TRBD1. The CDR3 runs to 14 residues. The germline V gene encodes CDR1 DFQATT and CDR2 SNEGSKA (reference sequence). Trimming removed 5 bases from V and 5 bases from J; junction bases left unmatched: 10. CDR3 loop: CSAERQGAGETQYF. The DNA of the CDR3 is TGCAGTGCTGAACGGCAGGGGGCTGGGGAGACCCAGTACTTC.

This clonotype was counted between two and nine times. J is TRBJ1-5 and V is TRBV12-3 or TRBV12-4, with D perhaps TRBD1 (6 bases). Trimming removed 6 bases from V and 9 bases from J, with 18 bases in between. The CDR3 extends over 14 amino acids. The CDR3 loop reads CASSDREGGPPQHF. CDR3 sequence (DNA): TGTGCCAGCAGCGACAGAGAAGGGGGACCGCCCCAGCATTTT.

This clonotype was seen at least ten times. The chain uses TRBV24-1 and TRBJ1-5; 7 nucleotides agree with TRBD1. CDR3 length equals 14 residues. Germline V CDR1 and CDR2: KGHDR, SFDVKD. The J segment lost 7 bases and the V segment lost 4 bases, leaving 6 bases of the junction unmatched. In DNA, the CDR3 is TGTGCCACCAGTGACCGGGACAGCTTGCAGCCCCAGCATTTT. It is translated as CATSDRDSLQPQHF.

At least ten counts were recorded for this clonotype. The chain recombines TRBV6-5 with TRBJ1-2, with 7 bases identical to TRBD1. The CDR3 sequence is 14 residues long. Germline V lookup: CDR1 MNHEY, CDR2 SVGAGI. J lost 3 bases, V lost 2 bases, and 3 bases had no gene match. In DNA, the CDR3 is TGTGCCAGCAGTTACGGGGGACAGTACTATGGCTACACCTTC. Amino acid sequence: CASSYGGQYYGYTF.

The sample holds many counts of this clonotype. The rearrangement uses TRBV6-5 and TRBJ2-2; D gene unclear. Trimming took 4 bases from V and 0 from J, leaving 0 bases between them. This CDR3 is 12 amino acids long. Germline loops: CDR1 MNHEY, CDR2 SVGAGI. CDR3 coding DNA: TGTGCCAGCAGTTCGAACACCGGGGAGCTGTTTTTT. Protein sequence: CASSSNTGELFF.

Note on this clonotype: A much larger clonotype is one base distant, so this may be a read error. This rearrangement joins TRBV7-9 to TRBJ1-4; possibly TRBD1 for D (5 bases). Germline V lookup: CDR1 SEHNR, CDR2 FQNEAQ (reference sequence). The CDR3 is 16 residues long. The CDR3 bases are TGTGCCATCAGCTCCCCAGTGACAGCAACTAATGAAAAACTGTTTTTT. Amino acids: CAISSPVTATNEKLFF.

Concerning this clonotype: One end of the junction does not line up with germline, which may come from a read error. V gene TRBV7-2 combines with J gene TRBJ2-7, with 7 bases lining up with TRBD2. The CDR3 extends over 13 amino acids. Germline V gene data show CDR1 as SGHTA and CDR2 as FQGNSA. The CDR3 region is CASSLEAGYVQYF. The DNA for the CDR3 is TGTGCCAGCAGCTTAGAAGCGGGGTACGTGCAGTACTTC.

This clonotype was counted between two and nine times. The V call is TRBV27, the J call TRBJ2-2; D assignment may be TRBD1 or TRBD2 (5 bases each). The CDR3 loop spans 15 amino acids. CDR1 and CDR2 from the germline V gene are MNHEY and SMNVEV (reference sequence). With 4 bases removed from V and 3 bases from J, the gap between germline ends came to 12 bases. In nucleotides, the CDR3 is TGTGCCAGCAGTTCCCGAGGGGTAGACACCGGGGAGCTGTTTTTT. The encoded protein is CASSSRGVDTGELFF.

This clonotype came up a few times. This chain connects TRBV4-3 to TRBJ2-2; perhaps TRBD1 as D (6 bases). V lost 1 base and J 2 bases, leaving 14 bases between the germline ends. The CDR3 runs to 17 residues. Germline CDR1 reads LGHNA; CDR2 reads YSLEER. The CDR3 region has the DNA TGCGCCAGCAGCCAAGCGCCCACAGGGCGTAACACCGGGGAGCTGTTTTTT. The encoded protein is CASSQAPTGRNTGELFF.

Points on this clonotype: A much bigger clone sits one base away, suggesting this may be a read error. V gene TRBV29-1 combines with J gene TRBJ2-5; TRBD1 is a possible D gene (6 bases). The CDR3 contains 12 residues. V was trimmed by 5 bases and J by 5 bases, leaving 12 bases between them. Germline V gene lookup returns CDR1 SQVTM and CDR2 ANQGSEA. The CDR3: CSVTQGLETQYF. CDR3 nucleotides: TGCAGCGTTACACAGGGTCTGGAGACCCAGTACTTC. Using reference TRBV29-1 and TRBJ2-5 for the parts outside the CDR3, the full variable domain is SAVISQKPSRDICQRGTSLTIQCQVDSQVTMMFWYRQQPGQSLTLIATANQGSEATYESGFVIDKFPISRPNLTFSTLTVSNMSPEDSSIYLCSVTQGLETQYFGPGTRLLVL.

The DNA for the CDR3 is TGTGCCAGCAGCCCCGACAACGGCAAAAACATTCAGTACTTC. This codes for CASSPDNGKNIQYF. The chain employs TRBV7-2 and TRBJ2-4, with D hard to call. This CDR3 is 14 amino acids long. CDR1 and CDR2 (germline): SGHTA, FQGNSA. V lost 5 bases to trimming and J lost 3 bases, with 11 bases between them.

The J gene is TRBJ1-2, the V gene TRBV12-3 or TRBV12-4, with 10 bases fitting TRBD1. The CDR3 consists of 15 residues. The ends lost 6 bases at V and 4 bases at J; junction bases unmatched: 8. The chain's CDR3 is CASRLGQGEVYGYTF. The CDR3 nucleotides read TGTGCCAGCAGACTCGGACAGGGGGAAGTCTATGGCTACACCTTC.

This clonotype was seen at least ten times. The gene calls are TRBV20-1 and TRBJ2-7; either TRBD1 or TRBD2 may supply D (6 bases each). The length of the CDR3 is 14 residues. CDR1 DFQATT and CDR2 SNEGSKA come from the germline V gene (reference sequence). V was trimmed by 0 bases and J by 2 bases, leaving 11 bases between them. CDR3 DNA sequence: TGCAGTGCTAGAGATCCGGGGGCAACCTACGAGCAGTACTTC. It specifies CSARDPGATYEQYF.

The sample holds many counts of this clonotype. The V call is TRBV7-9, the J call TRBJ2-7; D unresolved. The V gene's germline CDR1 is SEHNR and CDR2 FQNEAQ (reference sequence). The CDR3 covers 12 residues. With 5 bases removed from V and 4 bases from J, the gap between germline ends came to 9 bases. In DNA form, the CDR3 reads TGTGCCAGCAGCAAACAGATTTACGAGCAGTACTTC. Translating gives CASSKQIYEQYF.

This clonotype was detected only a few times. V usage is TRBV5-1 and J usage is TRBJ1-5; TRBD1 matches 11 bases. CDR1 SGHRS and CDR2 YFSETQ come from the germline V gene. J gave up 4 bases and V 0 bases, and 3 bases lay outside the gene matches. The CDR3 contains 16 residues. CDR3 sequence: CASSLGTGGMNQPQHF. As DNA, the CDR3 is TGCGCCAGCAGCTTGGGGACAGGGGGCATGAATCAGCCCCAGCATTTT.

The chain carries TRBV12-3 or TRBV12-4 and TRBJ2-3; 12 bases line up with TRBD2. The CDR3 is 16 residues long. V gave up 6 bases and J gave up 7 bases; unmatched junction bases: 11. CDR3 residues: CASSPSSGGASYTQYF. CDR3 in DNA: TGTGCCAGCAGCCCCTCTAGCGGGGGGGCCTCTTATACGCAGTATTTT.

This clonotype was counted only a few times. The chain combines TRBV7-2 with TRBJ2-7; D is perhaps TRBD1 or TRBD2 (5 bases each). The V gene lost 1 base and the J gene lost 2 bases, with 9 bases spanning the gap. Germline V gene data show CDR1 as SGHTA and CDR2 as FQGNSA. This CDR3 has 14 amino acids. CDR3 in DNA: TGTGCCAGCAGCTTAGAGGTGGGGGCCTACGAGCAGTACGTC. Translating it yields CASSLEVGAYEQYV.

This clonotype was seen a few times. This sequence joins TRBV6-4 and TRBJ2-3, with 14 bases that match TRBD2. CDR3 length: 19 residues. V lost 5 bases and J lost 0; bases outside the gene matches: 10. Germline V gives CDR1 MRHNA, CDR2 SNTAGT. The CDR3 region is CASSPPGLAGARSTDTQYF. The CDR3 bases are TGTGCCAGCAGTCCACCGGGACTAGCGGGGGCTAGGAGCACAGATACGCAGTATTTT.

In this sample, this clonotype turned up many times. CDR3 coding DNA: TGCGCCAGCAGCTTGGGGGAGAATGAAAAACTGTTTTTT. The encoded protein is CASSLGENEKLFF. The rearrangement links TRBV5-1 to TRBJ1-4; D not certain. CDR1 and CDR2 (germline): SGHRS, YFSETQ. V lost 0 bases and J 5 bases, leaving 5 bases between the germline ends. The CDR3 covers 13 residues.